This T cell receptor (beta chain) was recorded in a study of T cells in localized non-small cell lung cancer. General observations from the study: Clonality peaked in uninvolved adjacent lung rather than tumor.

CDR1 is MDHEN and CDR2 is SYDVKM in the germline V gene. V was clipped by 9 bases and J by 3 bases; unmatched bases: 7. This CDR3 is built from 13 residues. TCRdb's table, derived via immunoSEQ multiplex PCR, lists solely in-frame clones and lacks some. The sample includes fewer than 35,000 clones, approximately 72% seen only once; the top ten take about 35%. A word on this clone: The antigen is unknown.

The genes are TRBV28 and TRBJ2-5; 7 nucleotides agree with TRBD1. The receptor was isolated from a male donor aged 60 or older with stage II squamous cell lung carcinoma. Here the sequenced sample was peripheral blood, taken before any cancer treatment. This CDR3 reads CASKRQGEETQYF. Here the CDR3 DNA reads TGTGCCAGTAAAAGACAGGGTGAAGAGACCCAGTACTTC.